The clone carrying this T cell receptor beta chain has a single count. The antigen remains unidentified. The record originates from a study of OX40 agonist ivuxolimab in advanced cancers. Germline CDR1 is MNHEY and CDR2 is SVGAGI. This CDR3 is 14 amino acids long. Unmatched junction bases numbered 4, after V lost 7 bases and J lost 1 base. Profiling relied on immunoSEQ multiplex PCR, and the TCRdb table lists in-frame clones only, not all of them. The sample has roughly 93,000 clones, about 90% seen once. Study conclusions and caveats: Compared with others, partial responders at 0.1-3.0 mg/kg displayed clonal expansion among the lowest. Antigen specificity of clonally expanded peripheral T cells was not established.

This receptor was obtained from an adult with an advanced solid tumor such as melanoma, head and neck, liver or kidney cancer. The sequencing used CD4+ or CD8+ T cells sorted from blood, collected in a trial of the OX40 agonist ivuxolimab. J is TRBJ1-3 and V is TRBV6-5, with 7 bases lining up with TRBD1. This CDR3 is CASTQGESGNTIYF. CDR3 coding DNA: TGTGCCAGCACCCAGGGGGAATCTGGAAACACCATATATTTT.